The following is a T cell receptor (beta chain) sequence with its context. The record originates from a study of OX40 agonist ivuxolimab in advanced cancers. Only in-frame clones appear in the TCRdb table, and some are missing; sequencing was by immunoSEQ multiplex PCR. The sample includes over 55,000 clones, roughly nine tenths of them seen just once. The sample was CD4+ or CD8+ T cells sorted from blood, taken in a trial of the OX40 agonist ivuxolimab. The TCR comes from an adult with an advanced solid tumor such as melanoma, head and neck, liver or kidney cancer.

This chain's CDR3 is CASSQDRGEKRTDTQYF. The CDR3 DNA reads as TGCGCCAGCAGCCAAGATAGGGGGGAGAAACGCACAGATACGCAGTATTTT. The chain carries TRBV4-1 and TRBJ2-3, with D perhaps given as TRBD1 or TRBD2 (6 bases each). Germline-derived CDR1 and CDR2 are MGHRA and YSYEKL. This CDR3 has 17 amino acids. V lost 0 bases and J 1 base, leaving 14 bases between the germline ends.